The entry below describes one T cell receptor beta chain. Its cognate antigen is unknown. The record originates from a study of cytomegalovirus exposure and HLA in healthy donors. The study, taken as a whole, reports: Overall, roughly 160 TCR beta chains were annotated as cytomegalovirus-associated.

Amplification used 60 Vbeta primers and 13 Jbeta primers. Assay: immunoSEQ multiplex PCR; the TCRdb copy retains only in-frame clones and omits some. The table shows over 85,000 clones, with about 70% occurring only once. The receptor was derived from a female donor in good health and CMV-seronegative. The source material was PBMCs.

The CDR3 DNA is TGTGCCAGCAGCAAAGCGGGGAGGATCCGGCAGTACTTC. Translated, it gives CASSKAGRIRQYF. The rearrangement links TRBV21-1 to TRBJ2-7; TRBD2 is the table's D call and was not checked against the DNA. TRBV21-1 is flagged as a pseudogene. The CDR3 runs 13 residues.